One and the same sample provided the 31 T cell receptor beta chains below, sequenced in a study of T cell changes during pregnancy in multiple sclerosis. The table came from immunoSEQ multiplex PCR; TCRdb's copy has only in-frame clones and leaves some out. Of 35,000 to 55,000 clones in the sample, 80% to 95% were seen once. Sequencing used peripheral blood. These receptors were collected from a female donor with multiple sclerosis, enrolled in a pregnancy study.

The chain employs TRBV19 and TRBJ1-3, with D hard to call. The CDR3 length is 11 residues. V lost 9 bases to trimming and J lost 4 bases, with 7 bases between them. Germline CDR1 reads LNHDA; CDR2 reads SQIVND (reference sequence). The DNA for the CDR3 is TGTGCCAGCCGCGGGGGAAACACCATATATTTT. Amino acid sequence: CASRGGNTIYF.

The chain recombines TRBV6-6 with TRBJ1-2; D possibly corresponds to TRBD1 (6 bases). CDR1 and CDR2 (germline): MNHNY, SVGAGI (reference sequence). V was cut by 6 bases and J by 4 bases, with 15 bases left in between. The CDR3 runs to 14 residues. The CDR3: CASRKEQGSYGYTF. DNA for the CDR3: TGTGCCAGCAGAAAGGAACAGGGCTCCTATGGCTACACCTTC.

The chain uses TRBV27 and TRBJ2-4; D is possibly TRBD1 (6 bases). The CDR3 length is 18 residues. Deletions cut 4 bases from V and 0 bases from J, with 19 bases between. Germline V gene sequence: CDR1 MNHEY, CDR2 SMNVEV (reference sequence). The CDR3 protein is CASSSQYGQNLAKNIQYF. CDR3 nucleotide sequence: TGTGCCAGCAGTTCCCAATACGGACAGAATCTAGCCAAAAACATTCAGTACTTC.

J is TRBJ1-1 and V is TRBV18; the D gene is possibly TRBD1 (5 bases). V gave up 3 bases and J gave up 6 bases, with 14 bases separating them. From germline, CDR1 is KGHSH and CDR2 LQKENI. The CDR3 loop spans 14 amino acids. This chain's CDR3 is CASSPGAGRAEAFF. The CDR3 coding sequence is TGTGCCAGCTCACCGGGAGCAGGGAGGGCTGAAGCTTTCTTT.

V and J are TRBV9 and TRBJ2-3; 12 nucleotides line up with TRBD2. The CDR3 covers 15 residues. Germline V gene lookup returns CDR1 SGDLS and CDR2 YYNGEE. V trimming: 3 bases; J trimming: 3 bases; junction bases outside the gene matches: 2. The CDR3 DNA reads as TGTGCCAGCAGCGGAGGGACTAGCGGGACAGATACGCAGTATTTT. It translates to CASSGGTSGTDTQYF.

This chain links TRBV5-1 with TRBJ2-1; 7 positions match TRBD2. Germline V gene lookup returns CDR1 SGHRS and CDR2 YFSETQ. CDR3 length: 18 residues. The junction had 17 bases not matched to a gene; V was cut back by 4 bases and J by 4 bases. The chain's CDR3 is CASSPRPSGINSYNEQFF. The CDR3 DNA reads as TGCGCCAGCAGCCCCAGACCGAGCGGGATCAATTCATACAATGAGCAGTTCTTC.

The rearrangement links TRBV5-1 to TRBJ1-2; 10 bases map to TRBD1. J gave up 4 bases and V 5 bases, and 5 bases lay outside the gene matches. Germline V gives CDR1 SGHRS, CDR2 YFSETQ. The CDR3 covers 14 residues. The CDR3 sequence is CASRAGQGSYGYTF. DNA of the CDR3: TGCGCCAGCAGGGCGGGACAGGGGAGCTATGGCTACACCTTC.

This chain uses TRBV7-2 with TRBJ1-1; D possibly corresponds to TRBD1 (6 bases). The CDR3 extends over 15 amino acids. Germline CDR1 and CDR2: SGHTA and FQGNSA. With 6 bases removed from V and 1 base from J, the gap between germline ends came to 15 bases. The CDR3 DNA is TGTGCCAGCAGTTCTTTAGGGGGGCGGAACACTGAAGCTTTCTTT. This codes for CASSSLGGRNTEAFF.

This rearrangement joins TRBV7-9 to TRBJ2-2; D remains unclear. The CDR3 loop spans 14 amino acids. The V and J ends lost 2 bases and 1 base respectively, with 5 bases between them. Germline CDR1 and CDR2: SEHNR and FQNEAQ (reference sequence). The DNA of the CDR3 is TGTGCCAGCAGCTTACGGCAGAACACCGGGGAGCTGTTTTTT. This translates into CASSLRQNTGELFF.

This rearrangement joins TRBV6-1 to TRBJ1-5; D unresolved. The CDR3 is made up of 19 amino acids. The germline gives CDR1 MNHNS, CDR2 SASEGT. Between the trimmed V and J ends, which lost 2 bases and 2 bases, there was a span of 22 bases. As DNA, the CDR3 is TGTGCCAGCAGTGAAAGAGGTCAGGAGTCGACCTTTGGCAATCAGCCCCAGCATTTT. Its translation is CASSERGQESTFGNQPQHF.

This sequence joins TRBV7-9 and TRBJ2-1; no reliable D call. Trimming took 1 base from V and 15 from J, leaving 7 bases between them. Per germline, CDR1 SEHNR and CDR2 FQNEAQ (reference sequence). The CDR3 runs to 10 residues. DNA for the CDR3: TGTGCCAGCAGCTTAGGTCACGGGTTCTTC. Its translation is CASSLGHGFF.

A single count supports this clone. The J gene is TRBJ2-5, the V gene TRBV6-1; tentative D call: TRBD1 (5 bases). The V gene lost 8 bases and the J gene lost 1 base, with 17 bases spanning the gap. The CDR3 is 15 amino acids. Germline V lookup: CDR1 MNHNS, CDR2 SASEGT. The CDR3 nucleotides are TGTGCCAGCGGAATCGACAGCACGATCCAAGAGACCCAGTACTTC. Translated, it gives CASGIDSTIQETQYF.

The chain combines TRBV7-9 with TRBJ2-2; D gene unclear. The CDR3 contains 13 residues. Deletions cut 0 bases from V and 7 bases from J, with 6 bases between. From germline, CDR1 is SEHNR and CDR2 FQNEAQ (reference sequence). CDR3 DNA sequence: TGTGCCAGCAGCTTAGCGCTCCTCGGGGAGCTGTTTTTT. Translation gives CASSLALLGELFF. The full variable domain, with the rest looked up from reference TRBV7-9 and TRBJ2-2, is DTGVSQNPRHKITKRGQNVTFRCDPISEHNRLYWYRQTLGQGPEFLTYFQNEAQLEKSRLLSDRFSAERPKGSFSTLEIQRTEQGDSAMYLCASSLALLGELFFGEGSRLTVL.

This chain connects TRBV7-7 to TRBJ2-7; weak D call: TRBD1 (5 bases). V dropped 5 bases and J dropped 4 bases, with 12 bases sitting between them. Germline V lookup: CDR1 SSHAT, CDR2 FNYEAQ (reference sequence). The CDR3 is made up of 13 amino acids. DNA for the CDR3: TGTGCCAGCAGCGGACAATTCGGATACGAGCAGTACTTC. Encoded protein: CASSGQFGYEQYF.

The chain combines TRBV30 with TRBJ1-2; D gene ambiguous. The CDR3 is made up of 17 amino acids. Trimming pared 4 bases from V and 3 bases from J, leaving 24 bases between. The germline CDR1 and CDR2 sequences are GTSNPN and SVGIG (reference sequence). CDR3 sequence (DNA): TGTGCCTGGACCGAGCGGTGGACCGAGCGTGGTTACTATGGCTACACCTTC. Translating gives CAWTERWTERGYYGYTF.

CDR3 residues: CASSLTSGRLNTGELFF. CDR3 nucleotides: TGTGCCAGCAGCTTAACCAGCGGGAGATTGAACACCGGGGAGCTGTTTTTT. V is TRBV7-3 and J is TRBJ2-2, with 8 bases that match TRBD2. Per the germline V gene, CDR1 is SGHTA and CDR2 is FQGTGA. This CDR3 region has 17 residues. V lost 0 bases and J lost 1; bases outside the gene matches: 4.

The chain has TRBV7-2 and TRBJ2-7; D possibly uses TRBD1 or TRBD2 (5 bases each). This CDR3 region has 15 residues. CDR1 is SGHTA and CDR2 is FQGNSA in the germline V gene. V was trimmed by 4 bases and J by 2 bases, leaving 15 bases between them. CDR3 sequence reads: CASSSSAMGPYEQYF. The CDR3 nucleotides are TGTGCCAGCAGCTCATCGGCAATGGGACCCTACGAGCAGTACTTC. The variable domain in full, with the rest retrieved from reference TRBV7-2 and TRBJ2-7, is GAGVSQSPSNKVTEKGKDVELRCDPISGHTALYWYRQSLGQGLEFLIYFQGNSAPDKSGLPSDRFSAERTGGSVSTLTIQRTQQEDSAVYLCASSSSAMGPYEQYFGPGTRLTVT.

The V gene is TRBV5-6, the J gene TRBJ1-4; D uncertain. The V and J ends lost 4 bases and 4 bases respectively, with 14 bases between them. The germline V gene encodes CDR1 SGHDT and CDR2 YYEEEE. This CDR3 has 15 amino acids. CDR3 loop: CASSRIMGVNEKLFF. CDR3 nucleotide sequence: TGTGCCAGCAGCCGGATCATGGGAGTTAATGAAAAACTGTTTTTT.

The chain couples TRBV16 to TRBJ1-5; 7 nucleotides align to TRBD1. CDR3 length: 17 amino acids. Trimming at V came to 4 bases and at J to 0 bases, leaving 9 bases not matched to a gene. Germline loops: CDR1 KGHSY, CDR2 FQNENV. DNA for the CDR3: TGTGCCAGCAGCCCCCCTGGGACAGCGTATAGCAATCAGCCCCAGCATTTT. Encoded protein: CASSPPGTAYSNQPQHF.

The gene calls are TRBV13 and TRBJ2-7; 7 nucleotides agree with TRBD2. Per germline, CDR1 PRHDT and CDR2 FYEKMQ (reference sequence). This CDR3 contains 14 residues. With 5 bases clipped from V and 6 bases from J, the junction kept 10 bases outside the gene matches. In DNA form, the CDR3 reads TGTGCCAGCAGCCCGACGGCGGGAGAGGTCGAGCAGTACTTC. It yields the protein CASSPTAGEVEQYF.

This chain links TRBV23-1 with TRBJ2-7; weak D call: TRBD2 (5 bases). TRBV23-1 is an open reading frame whose function is uncertain. This CDR3 is built from 15 residues. V was shortened by 3 bases and J by 4 bases, with 16 bases between the two germline ends. This chain's CDR3 is CASSHPGLPWYEQYF. The CDR3 coding sequence is TGCGCCAGCAGTCACCCAGGACTTCCGTGGTACGAGCAGTACTTC.

This rearrangement joins TRBV28 to TRBJ2-4; TRBD1 matches 11 bases. Trimming took 5 bases from V and 7 from J; bases not matched to a gene: 13. The CDR3 loop spans 17 amino acids. Germline-derived CDR1 and CDR2 are MDHEN and SYDVKM. CDR3 nucleotides: TGTGCCAGCAGTCTGGACAGGGGGCGCGGGGTCTCGAACATTCAGTACTTC. Its protein is CASSLDRGRGVSNIQYF.

The V call is TRBV2, the J call TRBJ2-3; TRBD1 might be the D (8 bases). In germline, CDR1 is SNHLY, CDR2 FYNNEI. The CDR3 is 15 residues long. The V end lost 5 bases, the J end lost 5 bases, and 17 bases lay between the germline ends. CDR3 amino acids: CASSIGQGGRDTQYF. CDR3 DNA sequence: TGTGCCAGCAGTATCGGACAGGGAGGGAGAGATACGCAGTATTTT.

The V gene is TRBV9, the J gene TRBJ1-4; D is perhaps TRBD1 (5 bases). Germline CDR1 is SGDLS and CDR2 is YYNGEE. This CDR3 is 14 amino acids long. The V end was cut by 2 bases, the J end by 8 bases, with 13 bases between. The CDR3 sequence is CASSVGGTDEKLFF. For the CDR3, the DNA is TGTGCCAGCAGCGTCGGAGGGACGGACGAAAAACTGTTTTTT.

The count of this clone is one. This rearrangement joins TRBV7-3 to TRBJ1-1; D gene uncertain. The V end lost 0 bases, the J end lost 10 bases, and 15 bases lay between the germline ends. The CDR3 is 14 amino acids. The germline CDR1 and CDR2 sequences are SGHTA and FQGTGA. The CDR3 DNA reads TGTGCCAGCAGCTTAACGCAGTCAATACTCGTAGCTTTCTTT. Translating it yields CASSLTQSILVAFF.

V is TRBV29-1 and J is TRBJ2-7; D may match TRBD1 or TRBD2 (5 bases each). Germline V gene data show CDR1 as SQVTM and CDR2 as ANQGSEA. The V gene lost 7 bases and the J gene lost 3 bases, with 13 bases spanning the gap. This CDR3 has 12 residues. DNA of the CDR3: TGCAGCGCCCGGGACGGCAACTACGAGCAGTACTTC. Its translation: CSARDGNYEQYF.

The chain recombines TRBV6-1 with TRBJ1-2; a weak D match, TRBD1 (5 bases). The CDR3 is made up of 15 amino acids. The ends were cut back, 2 bases at V and 7 bases at J, with 17 bases in the middle. Germline V CDR1 and CDR2: MNHNS, SASEGT. The DNA for the CDR3 is TGTGCCAGCAGTGAATCTGGGACCCTCCTCGGTGGCTACACCTTC. It is translated as CASSESGTLLGGYTF.

The J gene is TRBJ1-4, the V gene TRBV11-2, with D hard to call. The CDR3 runs to 14 residues. The V gene's germline CDR1 is SGHAT and CDR2 FQNNGV. Trimming removed 5 bases at V and 3 bases at J, with 10 bases between. The CDR3 reads CASSIPTPNEKLFF. CDR3 nucleotide sequence: TGTGCCAGCAGCATTCCTACTCCTAATGAAAAACTGTTTTTT.

This clone was counted a single time. The chain uses TRBV5-1 and TRBJ1-1; D is unclear. V lost 2 bases to trimming and J lost 5 bases, with 16 bases between them. This CDR3 has 15 residues. CDR1 is SGHRS and CDR2 is YFSETQ in the germline V gene. In DNA, the CDR3 is TGCGCCAGCAGCTTCGGCGGAGGGAAGGTGACTGAAGCTTTCTTT. Amino acid sequence: CASSFGGGKVTEAFF.

The chain couples TRBV7-9 to TRBJ1-2, with D possibly matching TRBD1 (5 bases). With 5 bases removed from V and 6 bases from J, the gap between germline ends came to 13 bases. The CDR3 has 13 amino acids. Germline V gives CDR1 SEHNR, CDR2 FQNEAQ (reference sequence). The CDR3 DNA sequence: TGTGCCAGCAGCAGGCAGGGAGGGGATGGCTACACCTTC. Translation: CASSRQGGDGYTF.

The V and J genes are TRBV7-2 and TRBJ2-7; weak D call: TRBD1 (6 bases). The CDR3 consists of 15 residues. The germline CDR1 and CDR2 sequences are SGHTA and FQGNSA. The V end lost 1 base, the J end lost 3 bases, and 13 bases lay between the germline ends. CDR3 DNA sequence: TGTGCCAGCAGCTTAGGGGGACAACACCACTACGAGCAGTACTTC. Amino acids: CASSLGGQHHYEQYF.